Presented here are 27 T cell receptor beta chains from one specimen sequenced in a study of cytomegalovirus exposure and HLA in healthy donors. The primer mix had 60 Vbeta and 13 Jbeta primers. The method was immunoSEQ multiplex PCR; TCRdb's version includes in-frame clones alone and lacks a portion of them. The repertoire has approximately 140,000 clones, roughly four fifths of them found once; the top ten carry 1.5% to 2%. Source material: PBMCs. The receptors derive from a female donor in good health and CMV-seronegative.

This chain connects TRBV10-1 to TRBJ2-2, with 10 bases aligning to TRBD1. The junction had 8 bases not matched to a gene; V was cut back by 7 bases and J by 3 bases. Germline V gene data show CDR1 as WNHNN and CDR2 as SYGVQD (reference sequence). The CDR3 totals 16 residues. CDR3 region: CASTERQGADTGELFF. The CDR3 DNA reads TGCGCCAGCACGGAAAGACAGGGGGCGGACACCGGGGAGCTGTTTTTT.

The chain employs TRBV7-9 and TRBJ1-5; 7 bases line up with TRBD1. V dropped 0 bases and J dropped 6; count of bases not matched to a gene: 5. This CDR3 has 15 residues. The germline V gene has CDR1 SEHNR and CDR2 FQNEAQ (reference sequence). The CDR3 is CASSLADRATQPQHF. In DNA form, the CDR3 reads TGTGCCAGCAGCTTAGCCGACAGGGCTACTCAGCCCCAGCATTTT.

CDR3 in DNA: TGTGCCAGCAGCGCCGTACATCCGGCTAGCGCTCACTACAATGAGCAGTTCTTC. Its protein is CASSAVHPASAHYNEQFF. V and J are TRBV9 and TRBJ2-1, with a tentative D call TRBD2 (6 bases). The CDR3 length is 18 residues. Trimming removed 3 bases at V and 3 bases at J, with 22 bases between. The germline CDR1 and CDR2 sequences are SGDLS and YYNGEE.

V is TRBV5-5 and J is TRBJ1-6; no firm D call. V lost 1 base and J lost 7, with 9 bases in between. The CDR3 is made up of 14 amino acids. Germline V gene data show CDR1 as SGHKS and CDR2 as YYEKEE (reference sequence). CDR3 bases: TGTGCCAGCAGCTTGTGGCGGTCCAATTCACCCCTCCACTTT. This sequence encodes CASSLWRSNSPLHF.

This sequence joins TRBV19 and TRBJ1-2, with 7 bases identical to TRBD1. With 7 bases clipped from V and 6 bases from J, the junction kept 11 bases outside the gene matches. CDR1 and CDR2 (germline): LNHDA, SQIVND (reference sequence). The CDR3 consists of 14 residues. The CDR3: CASTRDRPQDGYTF. The CDR3 nucleotides are TGTGCCAGTACCAGGGACAGACCTCAGGATGGCTACACCTTC.

The chain uses TRBV5-1 and TRBJ2-1, with 11 bases lining up with TRBD2. The germline V gene has CDR1 SGHRS and CDR2 YFSETQ. This CDR3 has 16 amino acids. Trimming cost V 3 bases and J 2 bases; bases outside gene matches: 4. The CDR3 region is CASSSLAGETYNEQFF. The CDR3 DNA sequence: TGCGCCAGCAGCTCACTAGCGGGAGAAACCTACAATGAGCAGTTCTTC.

The V gene is TRBV25-1, the J gene TRBJ1-3; 9 bases map to TRBD1. This CDR3 is 15 amino acids long. After removal of 5 bases from V and 4 bases from J, the junction contained 6 bases not matched to a gene. Per the germline V gene, CDR1 is MGHDK and CDR2 is SYGVNS. The CDR3 loop is CASSLQGQGGNTIYF. The CDR3 coding sequence is TGTGCCAGCAGTCTACAGGGACAGGGAGGAAACACCATATATTTT.

This rearrangement joins TRBV28 to TRBJ2-1; 13 bases map to TRBD2. The CDR3 covers 15 residues. V lost 5 bases, J lost 9 bases, and 7 bases stayed unmatched. From germline, CDR1 is MDHEN and CDR2 SYDVKM. The CDR3 DNA follows: TGTGCCAGCAGTCCAGGACTAGCGGGAGTGGTTGAGCAGTTCTTC. Its protein is CASSPGLAGVVEQFF.

The rearrangement joins TRBV9 to TRBJ2-2; maybe TRBD2 (6 bases). The CDR3 is 14 residues long. Trimming took off 0 bases at V and 7 bases at J, with 10 bases between the two ends. Germline V gene sequence: CDR1 SGDLS, CDR2 YYNGEE. CDR3 in amino acids: CASSVGGLGGELFF. The CDR3, as DNA: TGTGCCAGCAGCGTAGGGGGACTTGGCGGGGAGCTGTTTTTT.

CDR3 amino acids: CASSRGRSNQPQHF. The CDR3 coding sequence is TGTGCCAGCAGCCGGGGAAGGAGCAATCAGCCCCAGCATTTT. The chain links TRBV13 to TRBJ1-5; D gene uncertain. The CDR3 is 14 residues long. V was shortened by 5 bases and J by 1 base, with 9 bases between the two germline ends. Germline assignment: CDR1 PRHDT and CDR2 FYEKMQ (reference sequence).

The rearrangement uses TRBV6-5 and TRBJ1-4, with 12 bases identical to TRBD1. CDR3 length: 14 amino acids. Germline loops: CDR1 MNHEY, CDR2 SVGAGI. With V trimmed by 2 bases and J by 10 bases, 2 bases remained unmatched. Written as DNA, the CDR3 is TGTGCCAGCAGTTACGCGGGACAGGGGGCAAAACTGTTTTTT. Its translation: CASSYAGQGAKLFF.

The J gene is TRBJ1-2, the V gene TRBV6-4; TRBD1 agrees at 11 bases. This CDR3 has 15 amino acids. Germline V gives CDR1 MRHNA, CDR2 SNTAGT. After removal of 9 bases from V and 3 bases from J, the junction contained 9 bases not matched to a gene. The CDR3 reads CASKSGTGGDYGYTF. The CDR3 bases are TGTGCCAGTAAATCGGGGACAGGGGGAGACTATGGCTACACCTTC.

The chain has TRBV19 and TRBJ2-7, with 9 bases that match TRBD2. Unmatched junction bases numbered 11, after V lost 5 bases and J lost 3 bases. The CDR3 loop spans 16 amino acids. Germline CDR1 reads LNHDA; CDR2 reads SQIVND (reference sequence). The CDR3 DNA reads as TGTGCCAGTAGTTCCCCCGGCGCTAGCGGGATCTACGAGCAGTACTTC. Protein sequence: CASSSPGASGIYEQYF.

The rearrangement joins TRBV7-2 to TRBJ1-5; D call uncertain. CDR1 and CDR2 (germline): SGHTA, FQGNSA. The CDR3 contains 15 residues. Between the trimmed V and J ends, which lost 1 base and 7 bases, there was a span of 14 bases. DNA for the CDR3: TGTGCCAGCAGCTTAGGAGCAACCGGAGGGCAGCCCCAGCATTTT. Translating it yields CASSLGATGGQPQHF.

CDR3 nucleotide sequence: TGTGCCAGCAGCCCAGGGCCAGCGGGGACTGAAGCTTTCTTT. Its translation is CASSPGPAGTEAFF. This chain connects TRBV7-3 to TRBJ1-1; D is possibly TRBD1 (5 bases). CDR1 is SGHTA and CDR2 is FQGTGA in the germline V gene. The CDR3 spans 14 residues. V was shortened by 5 bases and J by 5 bases, with 15 bases between the two germline ends.

The J gene is TRBJ1-4, the V gene TRBV28; 9 positions agree with TRBD1. The CDR3 consists of 17 residues. Trimming removed 6 bases from V and 2 bases from J; junction bases left unmatched: 10. Germline V gene data show CDR1 as MDHEN and CDR2 as SYDVKM. For the CDR3, the DNA is TGTGCCAGCAGCCCACCGACAGGGGGTGGCACTAATGAAAAACTGTTTTTT. Its translation is CASSPPTGGGTNEKLFF.

The table lists this clone with a few counts. The genes are TRBV30 and TRBJ1-1, with D perhaps TRBD1 (5 bases). From germline, CDR1 is GTSNPN and CDR2 SVGIG (reference sequence). The CDR3 runs 13 residues. The V and J ends lost 8 bases and 6 bases respectively, with 19 bases between them. The CDR3 DNA reads TGTGCCAGCGATTGGCAGGGAGGGTCTGAAGCTTTCTTT. It codes for CASDWQGGSEAFF.

This chain uses TRBV5-1 with TRBJ2-1; TRBD1 matches 8 bases. The CDR3 consists of 15 residues. The junction had 12 bases not matched to a gene; V was cut back by 6 bases and J by 7 bases. CDR1 and CDR2 (germline): SGHRS, YFSETQ. Here the CDR3 reads CASNGQGASRNEQFF. CDR3 nucleotide sequence: TGCGCCAGCAACGGACAGGGCGCATCGAGAAATGAGCAGTTCTTC.

The CDR3 nucleotides read TGTGCCAGCAGTGAACCCACAGGATCCACTGAAGCTTTCTTT. Amino acids: CASSEPTGSTEAFF. The rearrangement links TRBV25-1 to TRBJ1-1; the D gene is possibly TRBD1 (5 bases). This CDR3 has 14 residues. Trimming cost V 2 bases and J 4 bases, with 11 bases left between them. The V gene's germline CDR1 is MGHDK and CDR2 SYGVNS. Drawing the rest from reference TRBV25-1 and TRBJ1-1, the complete variable domain is EADIYQTPRYLVIGTGKKITLECSQTMGHDKMYWYQQDPGMELHLIHYSYGVNSTEKGDLSSESTVSRIRTEHFPLTLESARPSHTSQYLCASSEPTGSTEAFFGQGTRLTVV.

This rearrangement joins TRBV7-9 to TRBJ2-5; D might be TRBD1 (5 bases). The germline V gene has CDR1 SEHNR and CDR2 FQNEAQ (reference sequence). V lost 5 bases, J lost 1 base, and 17 bases lay in between. The CDR3 has 16 residues. As DNA, the CDR3 is TGTGCCAGCAGCCCCGCCGCTGCAAGGGGCCAAGAGACCCAGTACTTC. Encoded protein: CASSPAAARGQETQYF. The full variable domain, its missing parts supplied by reference TRBV7-9 and TRBJ2-5, is DTGVSQNPRHKITKRGQNVTFRCDPISEHNRLYWYRQTLGQGPEFLTYFQNEAQLEKSRLLSDRFSAERPKGSFSTLEIQRTEQGDSAMYLCASSPAAARGQETQYFGPGTRLLVL.

V gene TRBV21-1 combines with J gene TRBJ2-7; the table assigns TRBD2, which was not confirmed against the DNA. TRBV21-1 is a documented pseudogene. The CDR3 sequence is 17 residues long. CDR3: CASSKDLLSGCSYEQYF. In DNA, the CDR3 is TGTGCCAGCAGCAAAGACCTCTTGAGCGGATGTTCCTACGAGCAGTACTTC.

This chain connects TRBV9 to TRBJ2-2; 9 bases are a match to TRBD1. The V gene end was trimmed by 4 bases and the J gene end by 1 base; junction bases not matched to a gene: 5. In germline, CDR1 is SGDLS, CDR2 YYNGEE. This CDR3 spans 16 amino acids. The CDR3 region has the DNA TGTGCCAGCAGCCCCCGGACAGGGGAGAACACCGGGGAGCTGTTTTTT. The encoded protein is CASSPRTGENTGELFF.

This clone was seen more than once but under ten times. As DNA, the CDR3 is TGTGCCAGCTCACCCCGAACAGGGGGAGCTGAAGCTTTCTTT. This codes for CASSPRTGGAEAFF. This rearrangement joins TRBV18 to TRBJ1-1, with 8 bases fitting TRBD1. CDR3 size: 14 residues. Germline-derived CDR1 and CDR2 are KGHSH and LQKENI. With 3 bases clipped from V and 6 bases from J, the junction kept 6 bases outside the gene matches.

This clone has just a few counts. V and J are TRBV2 and TRBJ1-5; the match to TRBD1 covers 9 bases. Germline V gives CDR1 SNHLY, CDR2 FYNNEI. With V trimmed by 10 bases and J by 7 bases, 8 bases remained unmatched. The CDR3 length is 13 residues. The CDR3 DNA reads TGTGCCACTTCGGGACAGGGCGAACAGCCCCAGCATTTT. Encoded protein: CATSGQGEQPQHF.

This clone was seen only once. The V call is TRBV29-1, the J call TRBJ2-1; D might be TRBD1 (6 bases). The CDR3 runs to 13 residues. V was shortened by 1 base and J by 2 bases, with 6 bases between the two germline ends. Germline V gene sequence: CDR1 SQVTM, CDR2 ANQGSEA. CDR3 sequence reads: CSVEGTAYNEQFF. The CDR3 region has the DNA TGCAGCGTTGAAGGGACAGCCTACAATGAGCAGTTCTTC.

DNA for the CDR3: TGTGCCACCAGCAGAGATGTCCAGGGTTACTACGAGCAGTACTTC. It yields the protein CATSRDVQGYYEQYF. The V gene is TRBV15, the J gene TRBJ2-7, with D possibly matching TRBD1 (5 bases). This CDR3 comprises 15 residues. The germline V gene has CDR1 LNHNV and CDR2 YYDKDF (reference sequence). Trimming cost V 0 bases and J 3 bases, with 12 bases left between them.

The chain is built from TRBV10-3 and TRBJ2-3, with TRBD1 as a possible D gene (6 bases). V was cut by 3 bases and J by 3 bases, with 13 bases left in between. The CDR3 runs to 15 residues. From germline, CDR1 is ENHRY and CDR2 SYGVKD. DNA for the CDR3: TGTGCCATCAGTGATGTCACAGGGAATACAGATACGCAGTATTTT. As protein: CAISDVTGNTDTQYF.